The 31 T cell receptor beta chains below come from one sample, sequenced in a study of identical twins. One entry per CDR3 protein results from TCRdb running MiXCR on the 5' RACE reads. The data contain around 470,000 distinct CDR3 sequences, approximately 15% of them singletons. The sample was also linked to a second study, of yellow fever vaccine responses in identical twins.

The source material was CD4+ T cells sorted from blood. These receptors came from a woman aged 18 to 35 in good health.

The V gene is TRBV6-5, the J gene TRBJ2-2; D remains ambiguous. Germline-derived CDR1 and CDR2 are MNHEY and SVGAGI. The CDR3 has 14 residues. The germline V and J ends were trimmed by 0 bases and 3 bases, with 5 bases remaining between them. CDR3 region: CASSYSGYTGELFF. The CDR3 nucleotides are TGTGCCAGCAGTTACTCCGGATACACCGGGGAGCTGTTTTTT.

This clonotype was seen more than once but under ten times. The chain recombines TRBV7-9 with TRBJ2-5; D gene uncertain. V shed 5 bases and J shed 2 bases, with 12 bases lying between them. The CDR3 is 14 amino acids. Germline lookup yields CDR1 SEHNR and CDR2 FQNEAQ (reference sequence). CDR3 in DNA: TGTGCCAGCAGCCCGAGCTGGGGTCAAGAGACCCAGTACTTC. It yields the protein CASSPSWGQETQYF. The full variable domain, completed using reference TRBV7-9 and TRBJ2-5, is DTGVSQNPRHKITKRGQNVTFRCDPISEHNRLYWYRQTLGQGPEFLTYFQNEAQLEKSRLLSDRFSAERPKGSFSTLEIQRTEQGDSAMYLCASSPSWGQETQYFGPGTRLLVL.

This chain uses TRBV2 with TRBJ2-6; TRBD1 agrees at 7 bases. This CDR3 has 15 residues. The germline gives CDR1 SNHLY, CDR2 FYNNEI. V shed 6 bases, J shed 1 base, and the junction held 3 bases outside the gene matches. DNA of the CDR3: TGTGCCAGCAGGGCGACAGGGTCTGGGGCCAACGTCCTGACTTTC. It yields the protein CASRATGSGANVLTF.

The V and J genes are TRBV20-1 and TRBJ2-3; maybe TRBD1 (5 bases). The CDR3 is 15 residues long. The germline CDR1 and CDR2 sequences are DFQATT and SNEGSKA (reference sequence). Deletions cut 5 bases from V and 1 base from J, with 16 bases between. The CDR3 nucleotides are TGCAGTGCTCCCAACCCAGGGAAAGGCACAGATACGCAGTATTTT. Translated: CSAPNPGKGTDTQYF.

This rearrangement joins TRBV6-1 to TRBJ2-3, with TRBD1 matching 9 bases. There are 14 residues in the CDR3. The V gene's germline CDR1 is MNHNS and CDR2 SASEGT. V lost 7 bases, J lost 1 base, and 3 bases stayed unmatched. CDR3 in DNA: TGTGCCAGCACCCGGGACAGGGGCACAGATACGCAGTATTTT. Translated, it gives CASTRDRGTDTQYF.

This clonotype was observed a handful of times. This chain connects TRBV11-1 to TRBJ2-1; tentative D call: TRBD1 (5 bases). CDR1 is SGHAT, CDR2 FQDESV, per germline (reference sequence). The CDR3 has 18 amino acids. V shed 0 bases and J shed 3 bases, with 18 bases lying between them. CDR3 in DNA: TGTGCCAGCAGCTTAGCGCCCGTGGGGCGGTGGGTCTACAATGAGCAGTTCTTC. Encoded protein: CASSLAPVGRWVYNEQFF.

This chain connects TRBV4-2 to TRBJ2-7, with D possibly being TRBD1 or TRBD2 (6 bases each). The CDR3 spans 15 residues. Looked up from germline, CDR1 is LGHNA and CDR2 is YNFKEQ. V lost 4 bases, J lost 6 bases, and 19 bases lay in between. CDR3 region: CASSPGGGPMREQYF. CDR3 bases: TGTGCCAGCAGCCCCGGGGGCGGGCCGATGCGCGAGCAGTACTTC.

The chain links TRBV6-5 to TRBJ2-7; D tentatively reads TRBD1 or TRBD2 (6 bases each). The CDR3 has 13 amino acids. The germline CDR1 and CDR2 sequences are MNHEY and SVGAGI. Deletions cut 5 bases from V and 3 bases from J, with 11 bases between. CDR3 DNA sequence: TGTGCCAGCAGTCTACGGGGGCACTACGAGCAGTACTTC. This codes for CASSLRGHYEQYF.

The rearrangement joins TRBV5-1 to TRBJ1-6; D possibly corresponds to TRBD1 (6 bases). The V gene's germline CDR1 is SGHRS and CDR2 YFSETQ. Trimming left V 5 bases short and J 11 bases short, with 11 bases between. This CDR3 has 12 amino acids. The CDR3 reads CASRSGEAPLHF. DNA for the CDR3: TGCGCCAGCAGATCAGGGGAGGCACCCCTCCACTTT.

In this sample, this clonotype turned up a few times. The chain employs TRBV5-1 and TRBJ1-4; D is uncertain. Deletions cut 2 bases from V and 3 bases from J, with 8 bases between. This CDR3 region has 14 residues. Germline lookup yields CDR1 SGHRS and CDR2 YFSETQ. The chain's CDR3 is CASSLVAANEKLFF. For the CDR3, the DNA is TGCGCCAGCAGCTTAGTGGCAGCTAATGAAAAACTGTTTTTT.

This clonotype occurred a few times. The chain couples TRBV7-2 to TRBJ2-7; TRBD2 agrees at 12 bases. V lost 5 bases, J lost 6 bases, and 8 bases stayed unmatched. Germline CDR1 SGHTA, CDR2 FQGNSA. The CDR3 contains 15 residues. The CDR3 spells CASSPLTSGSTEQYF. CDR3 coding DNA: TGTGCCAGCAGCCCCCTGACTAGCGGGAGTACCGAGCAGTACTTC.

This clonotype was seen more than once but under ten times. The rearrangement uses TRBV10-3 and TRBJ1-5, with D perhaps TRBD1 (6 bases). V lost 1 base to trimming and J lost 6 bases, with 10 bases between them. CDR1 is ENHRY, CDR2 SYGVKD, per germline. This CDR3 spans 14 amino acids. The CDR3 sequence is CAISEFRGSQPQHF. For the CDR3, the DNA is TGTGCCATCAGTGAGTTCAGGGGCAGTCAGCCCCAGCATTTT.

This clonotype was seen a handful of times. The chain carries TRBV3-1 and TRBJ2-1; 11 positions agree with TRBD2. This CDR3 contains 15 residues. Germline loops: CDR1 LGHDT, CDR2 YNNKEL (reference sequence). Losses at the gene ends were 1 base for V and 7 bases for J; bases not matched to a gene: 3. This CDR3 reads CASSQASGGRNEQFF. CDR3 sequence (DNA): TGTGCCAGCAGCCAAGCTAGCGGGGGGAGGAATGAGCAGTTCTTC.

The V call is TRBV4-1, the J call TRBJ2-1, with a weak D call TRBD2 (5 bases). V was pared by 4 bases and J by 9 bases, with 22 bases between. Germline V gene sequence: CDR1 MGHRA, CDR2 YSYEKL. The CDR3 length is 16 residues. CDR3 nucleotide sequence: TGCGCCAGCAGCCCGGTTGACGGGAAAGTTTTTAGTGAGCAGTTCTTC. Translation: CASSPVDGKVFSEQFF.

The chain recombines TRBV12-5 with TRBJ2-3, with a weak D call TRBD1 (6 bases). Deletions cut 2 bases from V and 6 bases from J, with 12 bases between. This CDR3 has 14 residues. Germline V lookup: CDR1 LGHNT, CDR2 FRNRAP. CDR3 sequence (DNA): TGTGCTAGTGGTTTGACCAATCAGGGGGATACGCAGTATTTT. Encoded protein: CASGLTNQGDTQYF.

This clonotype was picked up many times. This chain links TRBV10-3 with TRBJ2-5; D call uncertain. Trimming removed 3 bases at V and 2 bases at J, with 4 bases between. The CDR3 contains 12 residues. The germline V gene encodes CDR1 ENHRY and CDR2 SYGVKD. CDR3 region: CAISEYQETQYF. The CDR3 nucleotides are TGTGCCATCAGTGAATATCAAGAGACCCAGTACTTC.

There are a few counts of this clonotype. The chain couples TRBV20-1 to TRBJ2-1; D unresolved. Deletions cut 7 bases from V and 6 bases from J, with 16 bases between. CDR3 length: 13 amino acids. Germline V gene lookup returns CDR1 DFQATT and CDR2 SNEGSKA (reference sequence). CDR3 DNA sequence: TGCAGTGTCCCCTTCGGCCCACGCAATGAGCAGTTCTTC. Translating it yields CSVPFGPRNEQFF.

The chain recombines TRBV20-1 with TRBJ1-6, with unresolved D. The CDR3 is 15 residues long. The V gene's germline CDR1 is DFQATT and CDR2 SNEGSKA (reference sequence). V was pared by 3 bases and J by 0 bases, with 9 bases between. CDR3: CSARGTVSYNSPLHF. The CDR3 DNA reads TGCAGTGCTAGGGGCACCGTCTCCTATAATTCACCCCTCCACTTT.

The rearrangement uses TRBV7-9 and TRBJ2-7; the D is unclear. The V and J ends lost 3 bases and 2 bases respectively, with 11 bases between them. The CDR3 spans 14 residues. Germline CDR1 and CDR2: SEHNR and FQNEAQ (reference sequence). The DNA for the CDR3 is TGTGCCAGCAGCTTCCCTAGATCCACCTACGAGCAGTACTTC. Its protein product is CASSFPRSTYEQYF. Full variable domain (remainder filled in from reference TRBV7-9 and TRBJ2-7): DTGVSQNPRHKITKRGQNVTFRCDPISEHNRLYWYRQTLGQGPEFLTYFQNEAQLEKSRLLSDRFSAERPKGSFSTLEIQRTEQGDSAMYLCASSFPRSTYEQYFGPGTRLTVT.

As regards this clonotype: One junction end disagrees with the germline gene, perhaps due to a read error. The rearrangement uses TRBV5-1 and TRBJ1-6, with D perhaps TRBD1 (6 bases). Germline CDR1 is SGHRS and CDR2 is YFSETQ. The CDR3 is made up of 18 amino acids. The CDR3 loop reads CASSLGLGGASDNSPLHF. In nucleotides, the CDR3 is TGCGCCAGCAGCTTGGGCCTTGGGGGCGCCTCCGATAATTCACCCCTCCACTTT. Full variable domain (outside the CDR3, taken from reference TRBV5-1 and TRBJ1-6): KAGVTQTPRYLIKTRGQQVTLSCSPISGHRSVSWYQQTPGQGLQFLFEYFSETQRNKGNFPGRFSGRQFSNSRSEMNVSTLELGDSALYLCASSLGLGGASDNSPLHFGNGTRLTVT.

This chain joins TRBV9 and TRBJ2-3, with D tentatively TRBD2 (5 bases). The germline gives CDR1 SGDLS, CDR2 YYNGEE. The CDR3 consists of 17 residues. V lost 0 bases and J lost 2, with 16 bases in between. The CDR3 bases are TGTGCCAGCAGCGTAGGGAGTAGGACGGGGTTCACAGATACGCAGTATTTT. Translating gives CASSVGSRTGFTDTQYF.

The rearrangement joins TRBV10-2 to TRBJ2-1; 9 bases fit TRBD1. The germline gives CDR1 WSHSY, CDR2 SAAADI. The CDR3 has 16 residues. The junction had 12 bases not matched to a gene; V was cut back by 4 bases and J by 8 bases. The CDR3 spells CASSGRGDRERDEQFF. The CDR3 coding sequence is TGCGCCAGCAGTGGTCGCGGGGACAGGGAGCGGGATGAGCAGTTCTTC.

There are many counts of this clonotype. This sequence joins TRBV5-6 and TRBJ2-4; D is perhaps TRBD1 (7 bases). The CDR3 is 15 amino acids. Germline CDR1 and CDR2: SGHDT and YYEEEE. The V gene lost 4 bases and the J gene lost 7 bases, with 18 bases spanning the gap. As DNA, the CDR3 is TGTGCCAGCAGCATGAGGGAACAGGGGAGGAACATTCAGTACTTC. Encoded protein: CASSMREQGRNIQYF.

The rearrangement joins TRBV28 to TRBJ2-5, with TRBD2 as a possible D gene (5 bases). Trimming stripped 4 bases from V and 2 bases from J, with 14 bases between. Germline V lookup: CDR1 MDHEN, CDR2 SYDVKM. The CDR3 runs 15 residues. The CDR3 nucleotides are TGTGCCAGCAGTTCCCTCTTAGCGAGACAAGAGACCCAGTACTTC. Translated, it gives CASSSLLARQETQYF.

V gene TRBV7-2 combines with J gene TRBJ1-6; TRBD1 agrees at 7 bases. Germline V lookup: CDR1 SGHTA, CDR2 FQGNSA. The CDR3 is 13 amino acids. J gave up 7 bases and V 4 bases, and 1 base lay outside the gene matches. The CDR3 spells CASSSRGNSPLHF. The CDR3 region has the DNA TGTGCCAGCAGCTCCAGGGGGAATTCACCCCTCCACTTT.

The chain employs TRBV7-2 and TRBJ2-7, with 9 bases lining up with TRBD2. CDR1 and CDR2 from the germline V gene are SGHTA and FQGNSA. This CDR3 spans 16 amino acids. Trimming removed 1 base from V and 0 bases from J; junction bases left unmatched: 4. The CDR3 coding sequence is TGTGCCAGCAGCTTAGTGTCTAGCGGGACCTCCTACGAGCAGTACTTC. Its translation: CASSLVSSGTSYEQYF. Based on the CDR3 plus reference TRBV7-2 and TRBJ2-7, the full variable domain is GAGVSQSPSNKVTEKGKDVELRCDPISGHTALYWYRQSLGQGLEFLIYFQGNSAPDKSGLPSDRFSAERTGGSVSTLTIQRTQQEDSAVYLCASSLVSSGTSYEQYFGPGTRLTVT.

The sample holds a few counts of this clonotype. This chain joins TRBV5-1 and TRBJ2-3; 7 bases line up with TRBD1. CDR3 length: 19 amino acids. Germline CDR1 and CDR2: SGHRS and YFSETQ. The V and J ends lost 0 bases and 2 bases, in that order; junction bases with no gene match: 15. CDR3 nucleotides: TGCGCCAGCAGCTTGGCTGGACTCACAGGGGCCCCCGCCACAGATACGCAGTATTTT. This sequence encodes CASSLAGLTGAPATDTQYF. The full variable domain, rest sourced from reference TRBV5-1 and TRBJ2-3, is KAGVTQTPRYLIKTRGQQVTLSCSPISGHRSVSWYQQTPGQGLQFLFEYFSETQRNKGNFPGRFSGRQFSNSRSEMNVSTLELGDSALYLCASSLAGLTGAPATDTQYFGPGTRLTVL.

This clonotype was counted a few times. This CDR3 is CASSEAGGSQRSTDTQYF. The CDR3 region has the DNA TGTGCCAGCAGTGAAGCGGGGGGGTCCCAACGGTCAACAGATACGCAGTATTTT. The gene calls are TRBV6-1 and TRBJ2-3, with TRBD2 identical over 7 bases. V dropped 0 bases and J dropped 3; count of bases not matched to a gene: 12. Germline assignment: CDR1 MNHNS and CDR2 SASEGT. CDR3 length: 18 amino acids.

This CDR3 reads CASSRQGAKGSYEQYF. The CDR3 DNA follows: TGTGCCAGCAGTCGACAGGGGGCAAAGGGCTCCTACGAGCAGTACTTC. V and J are TRBV12-3 or TRBV12-4 and TRBJ2-7, with 10 nucleotides matching TRBD1. The CDR3 contains 16 residues. The V segment lost 5 bases and the J segment 0 bases; nucleotides outside the gene matches: 7.

The V gene is TRBV7-3, the J gene TRBJ2-2, with D maybe TRBD2 (6 bases). V was clipped by 5 bases and J by 7 bases, with 14 bases between them. The CDR3 sequence is 14 residues long. CDR1 is SGHTA and CDR2 is FQGTGA in the germline V gene. CDR3 coding DNA: TGTGCCAGCAGCGCGACTAGTGTAATCGGGGAGCTGTTTTTT. It yields the protein CASSATSVIGELFF.

The rearrangement links TRBV5-1 to TRBJ2-7; 10 nucleotides align to TRBD2. This CDR3 has 14 residues. Germline V lookup: CDR1 SGHRS, CDR2 YFSETQ. J was trimmed by 3 bases and V by 2 bases; bases with no gene match: 2. As DNA, the CDR3 is TGCGCCAGCAGCTTAGCGGGAGGGGACTACGAGCAGTACTTC. It translates to CASSLAGGDYEQYF.